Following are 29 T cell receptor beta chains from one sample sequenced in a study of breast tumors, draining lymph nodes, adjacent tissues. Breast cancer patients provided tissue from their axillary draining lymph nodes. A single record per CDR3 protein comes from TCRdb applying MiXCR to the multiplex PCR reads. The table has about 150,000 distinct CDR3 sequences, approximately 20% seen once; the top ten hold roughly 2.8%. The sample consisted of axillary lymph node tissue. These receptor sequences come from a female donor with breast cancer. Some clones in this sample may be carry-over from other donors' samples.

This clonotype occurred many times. DNA of the CDR3: TGCAGTGCTAGGCCCGGGACAGGGGTGGCAGATACGCAGTATTTT. Translating it yields CSARPGTGVADTQYF. This chain connects TRBV20-1 to TRBJ2-3; TRBD1 matches at 10 bases. This CDR3 is built from 15 residues. The ends lost 3 bases at V and 4 bases at J; junction bases unmatched: 7. Germline-derived CDR1 and CDR2 are DFQATT and SNEGSKA (reference sequence).

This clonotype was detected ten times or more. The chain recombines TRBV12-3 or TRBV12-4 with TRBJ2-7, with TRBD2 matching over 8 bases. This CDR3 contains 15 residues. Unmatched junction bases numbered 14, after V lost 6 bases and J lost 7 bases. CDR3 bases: TGTGCCAGCAGCCCCTTGAGCGGGAGTACGGGGGAGCAGTACTTC. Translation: CASSPLSGSTGEQYF.

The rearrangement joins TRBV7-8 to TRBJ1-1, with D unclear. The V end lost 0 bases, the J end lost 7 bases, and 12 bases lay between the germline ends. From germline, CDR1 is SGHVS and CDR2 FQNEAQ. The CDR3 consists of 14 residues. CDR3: CASSLAEGRFEAFF. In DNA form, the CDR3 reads TGTGCCAGCAGCTTAGCGGAGGGTAGGTTTGAAGCTTTCTTT.

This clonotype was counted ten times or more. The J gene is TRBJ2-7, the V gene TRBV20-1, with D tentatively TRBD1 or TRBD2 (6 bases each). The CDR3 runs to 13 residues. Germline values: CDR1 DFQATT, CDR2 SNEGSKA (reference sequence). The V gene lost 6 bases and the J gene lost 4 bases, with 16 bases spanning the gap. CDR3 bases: TGCAGTGCCACAACCAGGGGAGGTTACGAGCAGTACTTC. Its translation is CSATTRGGYEQYF.

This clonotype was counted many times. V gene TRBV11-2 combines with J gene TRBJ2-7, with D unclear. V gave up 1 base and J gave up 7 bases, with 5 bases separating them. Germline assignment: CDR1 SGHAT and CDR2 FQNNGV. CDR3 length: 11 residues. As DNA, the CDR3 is TGTGCCAGCAGCTTAGTCAGTGAGCAGTACTTC. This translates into CASSLVSEQYF.

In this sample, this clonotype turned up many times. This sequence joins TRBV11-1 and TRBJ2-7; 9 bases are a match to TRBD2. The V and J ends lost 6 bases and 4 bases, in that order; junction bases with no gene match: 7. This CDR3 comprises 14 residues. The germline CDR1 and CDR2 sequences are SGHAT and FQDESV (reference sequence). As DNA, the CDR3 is TGTGCCAGCAGAGCTAGCGGGAACGTTTACGAGCAGTACTTC. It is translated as CASRASGNVYEQYF.

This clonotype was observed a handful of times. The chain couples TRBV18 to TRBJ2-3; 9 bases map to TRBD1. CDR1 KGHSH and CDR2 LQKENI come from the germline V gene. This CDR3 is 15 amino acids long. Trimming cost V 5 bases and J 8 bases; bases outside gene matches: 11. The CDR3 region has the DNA TGTGCCAGCTCAAACAACAGGGGGCTGGAGAGTACGCAGTATTTT. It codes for CASSNNRGLESTQYF. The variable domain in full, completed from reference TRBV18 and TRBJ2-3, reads NAGVMQNPRHLVRRRGQEARLRCSPMKGHSHVYWYRQLPEEGLKFMVYLQKENIIDESGMPKERFSAEFPKEGPSILRIQQVVRGDSAAYFCASSNNRGLESTQYFGPGTRLTVL.

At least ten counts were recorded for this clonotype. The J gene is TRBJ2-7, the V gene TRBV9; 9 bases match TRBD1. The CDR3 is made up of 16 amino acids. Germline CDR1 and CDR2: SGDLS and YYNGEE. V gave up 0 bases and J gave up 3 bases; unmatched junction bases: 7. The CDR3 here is CASSVGEGQGHYEQYF. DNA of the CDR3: TGTGCCAGCAGCGTAGGGGAGGGACAGGGCCACTACGAGCAGTACTTC.

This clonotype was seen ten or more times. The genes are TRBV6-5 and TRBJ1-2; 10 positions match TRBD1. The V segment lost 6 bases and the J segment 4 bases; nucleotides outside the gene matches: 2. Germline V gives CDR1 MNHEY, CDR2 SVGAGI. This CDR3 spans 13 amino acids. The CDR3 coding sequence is TGTGCCAGCAGGAGGACAGGGGGCTATGGCTACACCTTC. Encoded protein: CASRRTGGYGYTF.

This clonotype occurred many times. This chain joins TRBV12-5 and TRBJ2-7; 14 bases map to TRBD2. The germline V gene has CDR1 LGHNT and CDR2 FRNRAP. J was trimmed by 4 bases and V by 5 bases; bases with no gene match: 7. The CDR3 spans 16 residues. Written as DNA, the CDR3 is TGTGCTAGTGGTATGGGACTAGCGGGAGCAAGGTACGAGCAGTACTTC. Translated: CASGMGLAGARYEQYF. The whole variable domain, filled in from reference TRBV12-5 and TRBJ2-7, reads DARVTQTPRHKVTEMGQEVTMRCQPILGHNTVFWYRQTMMQGLELLAYFRNRAPLDDSGMPKDRFSAEMPDATLATLKIQPSEPRDSAVYFCASGMGLAGARYEQYFGPGTRLTVT.

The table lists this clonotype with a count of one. CDR3 residues: CSVDAKNIQYF. The CDR3 DNA is TGCAGCGTTGACGCCAAAAACATTCAGTACTTC. The V call is TRBV29-1, the J call TRBJ2-4; the D is unclear. Trimming stripped 3 bases from V and 1 base from J, with 1 base between. This CDR3 has 11 amino acids. Germline assignment: CDR1 SQVTM and CDR2 ANQGSEA.

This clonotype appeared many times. CDR3 nucleotides: TGTGCCAGCAGCTTTCGGGACAGTAGCTCTGGAAACACCATATATTTT. Translated, it gives CASSFRDSSSGNTIYF. The J gene is TRBJ1-3, the V gene TRBV11-2; TRBD1 matches at 7 bases. The germline gives CDR1 SGHAT, CDR2 FQNNGV. The CDR3 totals 16 residues. Losses at the gene ends were 3 bases for V and 0 bases for J; bases not matched to a gene: 5.

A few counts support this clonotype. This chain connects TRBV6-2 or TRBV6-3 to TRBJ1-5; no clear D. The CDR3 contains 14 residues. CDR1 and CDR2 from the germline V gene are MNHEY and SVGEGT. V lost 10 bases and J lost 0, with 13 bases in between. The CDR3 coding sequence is TGTGCCATCAAAGAGGGTGGTAGCAATCAGCCCCAGCATTTT. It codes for CAIKEGGSNQPQHF.

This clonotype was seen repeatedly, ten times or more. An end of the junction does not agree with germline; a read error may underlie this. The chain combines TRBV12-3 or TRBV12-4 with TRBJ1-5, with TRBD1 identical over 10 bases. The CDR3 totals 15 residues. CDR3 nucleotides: TGTGCCAGCAGTTTAAGGGACAGGGGCAACCAGCCCCAGCATTTT. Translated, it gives CASSLRDRGNQPQHF.

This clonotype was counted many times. The CDR3 DNA is TGTGCCAGCAGGAGACAGGGGGCATCCTATAATTCACCCCTCCACTTT. It translates to CASRRQGASYNSPLHF. This rearrangement joins TRBV2 to TRBJ1-6; 10 positions match TRBD1. From germline, CDR1 is SNHLY and CDR2 FYNNEI. CDR3 length: 16 residues. The J segment lost 1 base and the V segment lost 6 bases, leaving 3 bases of the junction unmatched.

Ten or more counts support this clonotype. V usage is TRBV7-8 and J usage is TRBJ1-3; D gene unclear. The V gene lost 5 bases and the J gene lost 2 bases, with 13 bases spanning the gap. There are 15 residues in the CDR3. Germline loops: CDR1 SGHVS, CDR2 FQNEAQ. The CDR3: CASSKTSAAGNTIYF. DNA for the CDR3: TGTGCCAGCAGCAAAACCTCTGCAGCTGGAAACACCATATATTTT.

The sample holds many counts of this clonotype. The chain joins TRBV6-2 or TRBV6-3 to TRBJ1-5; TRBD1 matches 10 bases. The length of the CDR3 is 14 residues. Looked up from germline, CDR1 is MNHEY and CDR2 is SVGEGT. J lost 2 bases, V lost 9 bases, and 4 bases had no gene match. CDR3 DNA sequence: TGTGCCAGTCGGACAGGGGGTGGCAATCAGCCCCAGCATTTT. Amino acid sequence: CASRTGGGNQPQHF.

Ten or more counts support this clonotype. The CDR3 reads CASSRTGEVRWEQFF. CDR3 coding DNA: TGCGCCAGCAGCCGAACGGGAGAAGTGCGGTGGGAGCAGTTCTTC. V is TRBV4-1 and J is TRBJ2-1; a possible D gene is TRBD2 (6 bases). This CDR3 is 15 amino acids long. CDR1 is MGHRA and CDR2 is YSYEKL in the germline V gene. Trimming shortened V by 4 bases and J by 10 bases, and 20 bases separated the two germline ends.

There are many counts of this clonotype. CDR3 sequence: CASSIGASGSPYEQYF. In DNA form, the CDR3 reads TGTGCCAGTAGTATAGGGGCTAGCGGGAGCCCCTACGAGCAGTACTTC. The chain carries TRBV19 and TRBJ2-7, with TRBD2 matching over 10 bases. Germline-derived CDR1 and CDR2 are LNHDA and SQIVND (reference sequence). V lost 1 base, J lost 2 bases, and 5 bases stayed unmatched. CDR3 length: 16 residues.

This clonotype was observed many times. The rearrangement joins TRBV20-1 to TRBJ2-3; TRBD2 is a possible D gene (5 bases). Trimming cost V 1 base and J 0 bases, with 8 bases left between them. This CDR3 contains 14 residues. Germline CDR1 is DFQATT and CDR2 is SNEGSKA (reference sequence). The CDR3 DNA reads TGCAGTGCTAGAGGTACGGGGAGCACAGATACGCAGTATTTT. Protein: CSARGTGSTDTQYF.

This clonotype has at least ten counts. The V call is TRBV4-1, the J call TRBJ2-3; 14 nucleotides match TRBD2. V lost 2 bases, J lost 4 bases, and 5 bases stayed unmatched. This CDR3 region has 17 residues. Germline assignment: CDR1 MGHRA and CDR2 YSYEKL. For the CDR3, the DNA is TGCGCCAGCAGCCAACCCGGGACTAGCGGGAGCCCAGATACGCAGTATTTT. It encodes CASSQPGTSGSPDTQYF.

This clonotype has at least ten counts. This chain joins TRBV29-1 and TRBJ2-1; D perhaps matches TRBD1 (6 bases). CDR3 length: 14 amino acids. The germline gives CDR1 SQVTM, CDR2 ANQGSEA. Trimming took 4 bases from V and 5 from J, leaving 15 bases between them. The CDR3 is CSVVESGVNNEQFF. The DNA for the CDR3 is TGCAGCGTTGTGGAGTCAGGGGTAAACAATGAGCAGTTCTTC.

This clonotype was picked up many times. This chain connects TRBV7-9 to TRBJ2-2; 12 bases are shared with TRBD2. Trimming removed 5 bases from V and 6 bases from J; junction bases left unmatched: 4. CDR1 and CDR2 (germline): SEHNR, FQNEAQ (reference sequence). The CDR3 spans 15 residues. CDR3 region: CASSRLAGVSGELFF. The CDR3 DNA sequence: TGTGCCAGCAGCCGACTAGCGGGAGTCTCCGGGGAGCTGTTTTTT. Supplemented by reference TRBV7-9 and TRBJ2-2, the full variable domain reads DTGVSQNPRHKITKRGQNVTFRCDPISEHNRLYWYRQTLGQGPEFLTYFQNEAQLEKSRLLSDRFSAERPKGSFSTLEIQRTEQGDSAMYLCASSRLAGVSGELFFGEGSRLTVL.

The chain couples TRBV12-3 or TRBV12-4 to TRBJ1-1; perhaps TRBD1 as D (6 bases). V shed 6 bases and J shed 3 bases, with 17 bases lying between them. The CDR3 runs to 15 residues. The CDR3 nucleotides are TGTGCCAGCAGGAGAACAGGGAAGCGGGACACTGAAGCTTTCTTT. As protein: CASRRTGKRDTEAFF.

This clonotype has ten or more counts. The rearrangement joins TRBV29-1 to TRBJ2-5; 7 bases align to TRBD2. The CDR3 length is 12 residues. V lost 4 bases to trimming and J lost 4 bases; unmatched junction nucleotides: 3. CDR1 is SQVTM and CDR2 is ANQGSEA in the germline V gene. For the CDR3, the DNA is TGCAGCGTTGGGACTAGTTCAGAGACCCAGTACTTC. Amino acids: CSVGTSSETQYF.

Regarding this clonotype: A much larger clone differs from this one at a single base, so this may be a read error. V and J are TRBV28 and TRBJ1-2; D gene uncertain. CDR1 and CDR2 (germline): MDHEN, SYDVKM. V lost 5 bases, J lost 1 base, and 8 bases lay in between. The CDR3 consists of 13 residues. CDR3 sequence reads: CASSRISNYGYTF. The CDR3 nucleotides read TGTGCCAGCAGTAGAATCAGTAACTATGGCTACACCTTC.

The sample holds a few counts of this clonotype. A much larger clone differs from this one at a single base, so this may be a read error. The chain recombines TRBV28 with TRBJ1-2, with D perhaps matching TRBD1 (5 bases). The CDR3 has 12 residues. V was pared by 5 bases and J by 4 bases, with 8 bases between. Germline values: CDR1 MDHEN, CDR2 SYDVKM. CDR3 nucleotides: TGTGCCAGCAGTCCGACAGTCTATGGCTACACCTTC. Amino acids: CASSPTVYGYTF.

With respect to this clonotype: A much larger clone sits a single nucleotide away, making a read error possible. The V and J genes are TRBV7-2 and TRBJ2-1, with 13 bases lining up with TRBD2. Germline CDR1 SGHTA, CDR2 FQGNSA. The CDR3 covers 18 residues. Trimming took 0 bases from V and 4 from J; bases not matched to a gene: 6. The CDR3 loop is CASSLASGTSGDYNEQFF. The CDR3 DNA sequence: TGTGCCAGCAGCTTAGCTTCCGGGACTAGCGGGGATTACAATGAGCAGTTCTTC.

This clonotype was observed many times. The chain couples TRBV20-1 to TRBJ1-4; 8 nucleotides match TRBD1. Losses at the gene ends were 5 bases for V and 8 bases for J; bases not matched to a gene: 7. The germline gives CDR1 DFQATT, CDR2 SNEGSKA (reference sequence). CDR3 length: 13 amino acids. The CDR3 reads CSAPRGREEKLFF. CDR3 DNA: TGCAGTGCTCCCAGGGGGCGGGAGGAAAAACTGTTTTTT.